The rows below give T cell receptor beta chains drawn from one sample of a study of blood T cell repertoires in COVID-19. The repertoire was sequenced with immunoSEQ multiplex PCR; TCRdb's copy has only in-frame clones and lacks some. The sample records more than 250,000 clones, approximately 86% being singletons. The sequenced material came from peripheral blood. The receptors here all came from a man between 18 and 29 years old with active or convalescent COVID-19. CDR3s include the opening cysteine and the closing phenylalanine or tryptophan. The D gene is left open where the match is weak. Clone sizes are given selectively: once, few, many, or a class where the clone is expanded.

d_gene,v_gene,abundance,j_gene,CDR3aa,CDR3nt
NA,TRBV6-6,NA,TRBJ1-3,CASSLSGVDFSGNTIYF,TGTGCCAGCAGTCTAAGTGGGGTGGACTTCTCTGGAAACACCATATATTTT
NA,TRBV5-5,NA,TRBJ2-3,CASSRVWEPSTDTQYF,TGTGCCAGCAGCCGCGTCTGGGAGCCTAGCACAGATACGCAGTATTTT
NA,TRBV7-6,once,TRBJ1-5,CASSCSSPGVGQPQHF,TGTGCCAGCAGCTGTTCGAGTCCCGGGGTGGGTCAGCCCCAGCATTTT
TRBD2,TRBV5-1,NA,TRBJ2-7,CASSLGGAGGSYEQYF,TGCGCCAGCAGCTTGGGGGGGGCGGGGGGTTCCTACGAGCAGTACTTC
NA,TRBV7-7,NA,TRBJ2-7,CASSTGPGREQYF,TGTGCCAGCAGCACCGGTCCAGGGCGTGAGCAGTACTTC
NA,TRBV28,NA,TRBJ2-3,CASSLQGTDTQYF,TGTGCCAGCAGTTTACAGGGCACAGATACGCAGTATTTT
TRBD1,TRBV29-1,NA,TRBJ1-4,CSVVGQGTTNEKLFF,TGCAGCGTTGTGGGACAGGGGACAACTAATGAAAAACTGTTTTTT
NA,TRBV3-1/TRBV3-2,NA,TRBJ1-1,CASSRGTPEAFF,TGTGCCAGCAGCCGGGGGACACCTGAAGCTTTCTTT
TRBD2,TRBV7-2,NA,TRBJ2-1,CASSLAAGAYNEQFF,TGTGCCAGCAGCTTAGCAGCGGGGGCCTACAATGAGCAGTTCTTC
TRBD1,TRBV5-1,many,TRBJ1-5,CASSLGTGGFQPQHF,TGCGCCAGCAGCTTAGGGACAGGGGGCTTTCAGCCCCAGCATTTT
NA,TRBV9,NA,TRBJ2-1,CASSVGLADNEQFF,TGTGCCAGCAGCGTAGGGCTAGCTGACAATGAGCAGTTCTTC
TRBD1,TRBV24-1,NA,TRBJ2-1,CATSDAGTGSGLGYNEQFF,TGTGCCACCAGTGACGCCGGGACAGGGTCGGGGCTAGGATACAATGAGCAGTTCTTC
NA,TRBV10-1,NA,TRBJ2-7,CASILPTAYEQYF,TGCGCCAGCATACTACCGACAGCCTACGAGCAGTACTTC
NA,TRBV10-3,NA,TRBJ2-3,CAISESSGKRSPDTQYF,TGTGCCATCAGTGAGTCTTCGGGGAAACGGTCGCCAGATACGCAGTATTTT
NA,TRBV14,NA,TRBJ1-2,CASSQGLLSYTF,TGTGCCAGCAGCCAAGGACTCTTGAGCTACACCTTC
NA,TRBV4-1,NA,TRBJ2-7,CASSPGGGPTYEQYF,TGCGCCAGCAGCCCTGGGGGGGGGCCCACCTACGAGCAGTACTTC
NA,TRBV7-9,NA,TRBJ2-1,CASSLTDSARFF,TGTGCCAGCAGCTTAACGGACTCCGCCCGGTTCTTC
TRBD1,TRBV5-5,NA,TRBJ2-3,CASSPPWDSSDTQYF,TGTGCCAGCAGCCCCCCCTGGGACAGTTCAGATACGCAGTATTTT
NA,TRBV3-1/TRBV3-2,NA,TRBJ1-1,CASSLTANTEAFF,TGTGCCAGCAGCCTGACAGCGAACACTGAAGCTTTCTTT
NA,TRBV18,once,TRBJ2-7,CASSPGPDYEQYF,TGTGCCAGCTCACCGGGGCCGGACTACGAGCAGTACTTC
TRBD2,TRBV7-8,NA,TRBJ2-1,CASSAQDRRGLALFF,TGTGCCAGCAGCGCACAGGATCGCCGGGGACTAGCACTGTTCTTC
TRBD1,TRBV7-6,NA,TRBJ1-2,CASSPSRGQGYTF,TGTGCCAGCAGCCCTAGCAGGGGGCAAGGCTACACCTTC
NA,TRBV30,once,TRBJ2-7,CAWSVPGTEQYF,TGTGCCTGGAGTGTACCAGGAACCGAGCAGTACTTC
TRBD2,TRBV28,NA,TRBJ2-7,CASWGGTSYEQYF,TGTGCCAGCTGGGGAGGGACCTCCTACGAGCAGTACTTC
TRBD2,TRBV7-2,NA,TRBJ2-3,CASSLVSGGADTQYF,TGTGCCAGCAGCTTAGTCTCGGGGGGGGCAGATACGCAGTATTTT
NA,TRBV6-5,NA,TRBJ1-1,CASRFITGNTEAFF,TGTGCCAGCAGGTTCATTACAGGGAACACTGAAGCTTTCTTT
NA,TRBV5-5,once,TRBJ2-7,CASSLNGYEQYF,TGTGCCAGCAGCTTGAACGGCTACGAGCAGTACTTC
NA,TRBV3-1/TRBV3-2,NA,TRBJ1-2,CASSQGPPDNWGYGYTF,TGTGCCAGCAGCCAAGGTCCCCCGGACAATTGGGGATATGGCTACACCTTC
TRBD1,TRBV6-5,NA,TRBJ1-2,CASGRQGGKYGYTF,TGTGCCAGCGGTAGACAGGGGGGGAAGTATGGCTACACCTTC
NA,TRBV27,few,TRBJ1-5,CASSSSDMVQHF,TGTGCCAGCAGTTCCTCCGACATGGTCCAGCATTTT
TRBD1,TRBV28,NA,TRBJ1-2,CASSARTGLGYTF,TGTGCCAGCAGTGCAAGGACAGGGCTTGGCTACACCTTC
TRBD2,TRBV11-3,few,TRBJ2-5,CASSSTHSGGGQETQYF,TGTGCCAGCAGCTCAACCCATTCCGGGGGGGGCCAAGAGACCCAGTACTTC
NA,TRBV5-1,NA,TRBJ1-2,CASSLTGINYGYTF,TGCGCCAGCAGCTTAACAGGCATTAACTATGGCTACACCTTC
TRBD2,TRBV28,once,TRBJ2-3,CASRAGGVLYTDTQYF,TGTGCCAGCAGGGCGGGGGGGGTTTTATACACAGATACGCAGTATTTT
TRBD1,TRBV24-1,NA,TRBJ1-2,CATSQSGTGEPYGYTF,TGTGCCACCAGCCAGAGTGGGACAGGGGAACCCTATGGCTACACCTTC
TRBD1,TRBV19,many,TRBJ1-4,CASKAPTGGNEKLFF,TGTGCCAGCAAAGCCCCCACAGGGGGCAATGAAAAACTGTTTTTT
NA,TRBV29-1,NA,TRBJ2-3,CSVEDGTDTQYF,TGCAGCGTTGAAGACGGCACAGATACGCAGTATTTT
NA,TRBV13,NA,TRBJ2-5,CASSLGLQGPETQYF,TGTGCCAGCAGCTTAGGCCTACAGGGCCCGGAGACCCAGTACTTC
TRBD1,TRBV27,NA,TRBJ1-4,CASGDRGGEKLFF,TGTGCCAGCGGCGACAGGGGAGGTGAAAAACTGTTTTTT
NA,TRBV6-1,NA,TRBJ1-1,CASSEGGTETEAFF,TGTGCCAGCAGTGAGGGAGGGACTGAAACTGAAGCTTTCTTT
TRBD1,TRBV19,NA,TRBJ1-1,CASSVDDRGTEAFF,TGTGCCAGTAGTGTGGACGACAGGGGCACTGAAGCTTTCTTT
TRBD2,TRBV29-1,NA,TRBJ2-5,CSVEGGGRETQYF,TGCAGCGTTGAAGGGGGCGGGAGAGAGACCCAGTACTTC
NA,TRBV29-1,NA,TRBJ1-3,CSVGPGGDSGNTIYF,TGCAGCGTTGGTCCGGGGGGCGATTCTGGAAACACCATATATTTT
TRBD2,TRBV6-2/TRBV6-3,NA,TRBJ2-2,CASSTRASGNGELFF,TGTGCCAGCAGCACGAGGGCTAGCGGGAACGGGGAGCTGTTTTTT
NA,TRBV6-2/TRBV6-3,NA,TRBJ1-5,CASSYSGGNQPQHF,TGTGCCAGCAGTTACTCCGGGGGGAATCAGCCCCAGCATTTT
NA,TRBV12-3/TRBV12-4,NA,TRBJ1-3,CASSFGGRNTIYF,TGTGCCAGCAGTTTCGGGGGTAGAAACACCATATATTTT
NA,TRBV7-9,NA,TRBJ2-7,CASSPKSGRHTYEQYF,TGTGCCAGCAGCCCGAAAAGCGGCAGGCATACCTACGAGCAGTACTTC
TRBD2,TRBV5-1,NA,TRBJ2-3,CASSWTSGTDTQYF,TGCGCCAGCAGCTGGACTAGCGGCACAGATACGCAGTATTTT